This T cell receptor beta chain comes out of a study of a mutant IDH1 vaccine in newly diagnosed glioma. As for the study in general: Every participant had undergone radiotherapy, temozolomide, or both before, and most underwent both.

TCRdb's copy holds only in-frame clones and misses some; the assay was immunoSEQ multiplex PCR. The sample lists tens of thousands of clones, around 81% occurring once. This clone was seen a handful of times. Its antigen is unknown. As for time point: week 5, during vaccination. Each vaccine dose was 300 ug of mutant IDH1 20-mer peptide, with topical imiquimod. New IDH1-mutant, ATRX-lost WHO grade 3 or 4 astrocytomas occurred in donors. Broader study findings: Detectable vaccine-induced immune responses arose in around 93% of patients. Whatever changes occurred in top peripheral T cell clonotypes seemed unrelated to pseudoprogression.

Material: PBMCs, obtained from a glioma patient whose treatment included an IDH1 peptide vaccine. This TCR derives from a man between 50 and 59 years old with glioma.

Here the CDR3 DNA reads TGTGCCATCAGTGCGGACGGGAGGAACACTGAAGCTTTCTTT. It specifies CAISADGRNTEAFF. The chain has TRBV10-3 and TRBJ1-1; D gene unclear. The CDR3 is made up of 14 amino acids. V lost 4 bases to trimming and J lost 1 base, with 10 bases between them. Germline CDR1 is ENHRY and CDR2 is SYGVKD.